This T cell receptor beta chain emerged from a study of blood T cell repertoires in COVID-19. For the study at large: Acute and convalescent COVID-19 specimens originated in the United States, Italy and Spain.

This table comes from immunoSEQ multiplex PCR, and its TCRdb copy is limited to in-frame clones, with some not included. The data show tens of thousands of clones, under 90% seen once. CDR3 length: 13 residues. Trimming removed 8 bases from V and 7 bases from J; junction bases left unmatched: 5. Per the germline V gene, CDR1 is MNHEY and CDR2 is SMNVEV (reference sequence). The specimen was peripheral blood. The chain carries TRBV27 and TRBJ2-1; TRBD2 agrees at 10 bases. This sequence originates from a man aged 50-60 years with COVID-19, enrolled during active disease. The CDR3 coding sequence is TGTGCCAGCCGGAGCGGGGGGGCTAATGAGCAGTTCTTC. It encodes CASRSGGANEQFF.